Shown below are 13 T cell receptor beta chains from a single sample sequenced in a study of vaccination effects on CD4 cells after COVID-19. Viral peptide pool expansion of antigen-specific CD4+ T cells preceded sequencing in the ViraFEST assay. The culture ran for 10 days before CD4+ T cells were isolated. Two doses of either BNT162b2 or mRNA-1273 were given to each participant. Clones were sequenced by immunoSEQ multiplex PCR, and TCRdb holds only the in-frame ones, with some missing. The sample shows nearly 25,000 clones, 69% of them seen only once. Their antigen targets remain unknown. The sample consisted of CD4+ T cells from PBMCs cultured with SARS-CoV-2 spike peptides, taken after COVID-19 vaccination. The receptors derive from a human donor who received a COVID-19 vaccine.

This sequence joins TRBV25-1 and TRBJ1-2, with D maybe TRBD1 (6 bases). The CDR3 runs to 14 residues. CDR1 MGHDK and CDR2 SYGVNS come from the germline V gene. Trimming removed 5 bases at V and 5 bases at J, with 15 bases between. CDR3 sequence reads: CASSLRGSTYGYTF. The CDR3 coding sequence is TGTGCCAGCAGTTTGAGGGGGAGCACGTATGGCTACACCTTC.

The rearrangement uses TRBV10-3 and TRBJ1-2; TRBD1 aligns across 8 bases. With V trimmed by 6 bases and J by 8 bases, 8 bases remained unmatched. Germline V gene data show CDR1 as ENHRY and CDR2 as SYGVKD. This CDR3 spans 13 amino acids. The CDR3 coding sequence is TGTGCCATCAGCGATCAGACAGGGGAAGGCTACACCTTC. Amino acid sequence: CAISDQTGEGYTF.

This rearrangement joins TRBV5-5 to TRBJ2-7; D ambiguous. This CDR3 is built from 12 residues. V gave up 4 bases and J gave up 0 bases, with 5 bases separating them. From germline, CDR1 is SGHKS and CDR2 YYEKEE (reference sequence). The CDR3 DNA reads TGTGCCAGCAGCCATAGCTCCTACGAGCAGTACTTC. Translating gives CASSHSSYEQYF.

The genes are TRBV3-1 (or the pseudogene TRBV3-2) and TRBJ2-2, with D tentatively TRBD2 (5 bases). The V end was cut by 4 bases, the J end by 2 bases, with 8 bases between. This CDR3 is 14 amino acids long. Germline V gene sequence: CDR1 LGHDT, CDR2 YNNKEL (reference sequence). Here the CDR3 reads CASSRTGNTGELFF. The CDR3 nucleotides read TGTGCCAGCAGCCGGACGGGAAACACCGGGGAGCTGTTTTTT.

The CDR3 here is CARRHLSPSVYGYTF. CDR3 DNA sequence: TGTGCCAGAAGACACCTCAGCCCCTCGGTCTATGGCTACACCTTC. This sequence joins TRBV5-3 and TRBJ1-2; D gene ambiguous. TRBV5-3 falls under the ORF class, with uncertain function. This CDR3 has 15 amino acids. V was clipped by 5 bases and J by 4 bases, with 18 bases between them.

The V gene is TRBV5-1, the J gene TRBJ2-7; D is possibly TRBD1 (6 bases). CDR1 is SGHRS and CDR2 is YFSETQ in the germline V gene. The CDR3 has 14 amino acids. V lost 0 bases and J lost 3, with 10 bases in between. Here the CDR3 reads CASSLGDRIYEQYF. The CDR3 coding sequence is TGCGCCAGCAGCTTGGGCGACAGGATCTACGAGCAGTACTTC.

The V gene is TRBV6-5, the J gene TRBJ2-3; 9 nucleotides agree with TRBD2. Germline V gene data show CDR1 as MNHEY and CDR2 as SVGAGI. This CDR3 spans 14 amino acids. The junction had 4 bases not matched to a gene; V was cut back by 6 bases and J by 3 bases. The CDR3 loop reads CASSGSGRTDTQYF. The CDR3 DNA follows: TGTGCCAGCAGCGGGAGCGGGAGGACAGATACGCAGTATTTT.

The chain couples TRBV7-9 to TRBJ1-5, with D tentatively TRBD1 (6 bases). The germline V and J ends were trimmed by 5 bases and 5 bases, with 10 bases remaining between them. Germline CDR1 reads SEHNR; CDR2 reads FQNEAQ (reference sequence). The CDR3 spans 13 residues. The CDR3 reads CASSLDRYQPQHF. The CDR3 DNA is TGTGCCAGCAGCCTGGACAGATATCAGCCCCAGCATTTT.

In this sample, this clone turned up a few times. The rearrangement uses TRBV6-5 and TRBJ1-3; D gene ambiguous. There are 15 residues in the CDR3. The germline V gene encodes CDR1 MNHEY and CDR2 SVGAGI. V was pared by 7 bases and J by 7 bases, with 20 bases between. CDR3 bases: TGTGCCAGCACTGTCTCTGCGGGTCTGGGGAACACCATATATTTT. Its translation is CASTVSAGLGNTIYF.

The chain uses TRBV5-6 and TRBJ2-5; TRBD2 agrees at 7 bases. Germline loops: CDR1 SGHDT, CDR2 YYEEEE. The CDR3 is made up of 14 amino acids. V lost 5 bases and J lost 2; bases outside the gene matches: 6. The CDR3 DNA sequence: TGTGCCAGCAGGTTTTACGGGGGGCAAGAGACCCAGTACTTC. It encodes CASRFYGGQETQYF.

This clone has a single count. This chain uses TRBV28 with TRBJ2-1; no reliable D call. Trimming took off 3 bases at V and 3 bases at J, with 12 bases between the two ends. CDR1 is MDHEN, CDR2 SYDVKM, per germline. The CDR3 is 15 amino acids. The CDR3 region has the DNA TGTGCCAGCAGTTTCCCGGGCAAAGACTACAATGAGCAGTTCTTC. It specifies CASSFPGKDYNEQFF.

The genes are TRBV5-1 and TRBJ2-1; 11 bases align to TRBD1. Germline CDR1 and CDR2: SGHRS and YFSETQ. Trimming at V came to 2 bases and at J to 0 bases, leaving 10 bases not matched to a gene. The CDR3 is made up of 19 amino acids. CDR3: CASSLGTGGSLSSYNEQFF. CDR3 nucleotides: TGCGCCAGCAGCTTAGGGACAGGGGGTTCCCTTAGCTCCTACAATGAGCAGTTCTTC.

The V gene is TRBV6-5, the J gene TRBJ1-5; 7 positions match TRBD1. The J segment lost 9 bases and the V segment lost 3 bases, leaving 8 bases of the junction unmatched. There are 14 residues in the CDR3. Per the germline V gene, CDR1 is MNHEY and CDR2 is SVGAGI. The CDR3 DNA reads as TGTGCCAGCAGTTATACAACAGGGGCATGGCCCCAGCATTTT. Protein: CASSYTTGAWPQHF.